This T cell receptor beta chain was identified during a study of circulating and synovial CD4+ cells in juvenile arthritis. Study conclusions and caveats: These blood cells shared more CDR3 sequences with synovium than bulk blood. Bulk blood CD4 samples held at least an order of magnitude more or fewer genomes than CPL. Diversity here was lower than in bulk blood CD4 cells. Measured synovium overlap likely understates the true shared repertoire.

The V and J ends lost 3 bases and 3 bases respectively, with 6 bases between them. This CDR3 region has 13 residues. CDR1 is MDHEN, CDR2 SYDVKM, per germline. Clones were sequenced by immunoSEQ multiplex PCR, and TCRdb holds only the in-frame ones, with some missing. The sample yields about 35,000 clones, 90% to 95% seen once. Points on this clone: Antigen: not known.

The specimen was CD4+ T cells from blood. The receptor was derived from a human donor with juvenile idiopathic arthritis. This chain uses TRBV28 with TRBJ1-5, with unresolved D. The chain's CDR3 is CASSFPHNQPQHF. The CDR3 DNA reads TGTGCCAGCAGTTTCCCCCACAATCAGCCCCAGCATTTT.